This entry describes one T cell receptor (beta chain). Its cognate antigen has yet to be identified. Base-call qualities are not available, and no considerably larger clone is one nucleotide away. Each collaborating institution followed its own protocols to collect whole blood in K2EDTA tubes. For TCRbeta analysis, collaborators shipped samples as frozen whole blood, isolated PBMCs, or DNA extracted from either of those sample types. The data were obtained in a study of blood T cell repertoires in COVID-19 (dated by TCRdb to 2018 to 2021). Study-wide context: Samples from collaborators originated in the United States, Italy and Spain and spanned both the acute and convalescent phases of COVID-19. The prospective study material was composed of cDNA or gDNA derived from T cells, B-cell-depleted T cells, or PBMCs. Deeply sampled blood TCRbeta repertoires from subjects exposed to, actively infected with, or recovered from COVID-19 were included in the dataset. The repertoires were made available in a free public database intended to serve as a resource for research on the immune response to SARS-CoV-2. The samples were drawn from two sources: the first 160 participants of the ongoing ImmuneRACE study, and fewer than 1,500 subjects contributed by 6 global collaborators. Nearly every sample came with metadata listing a de-identified subject ID, COVID-19 status, age in years and sex. Where available, HLA class I and class II types were obtained from metadata supplied by the sample provider rather than from assay-based typing. Findings and caveats that apply to the study as a whole: Clinical and demographic metadata were provided uncurated, with the amount varying by source and participant.

V is cut by 6 bases and J by 1 base, and the space between the germline ends is 10 bases. The CDR3 spans 13 residues, from the cysteine through the phenylalanine. CDR3 DNA is the only sequence kept; it has 39 bases, read in frame from the first base. Based on the germline V gene, the CDR1 and CDR2 sequences are SGHTA and FQGTGA. The immunoSEQ Assay, a bias-controlled multiplex PCR, was used to amplify TCRbeta CDR3 regions from genomic DNA. Under the source paper's analysis protocol: The number of nucleated cells in each sample was estimated by amplification of reference gene primers within the assay. Sequence reads were collapsed and filtered to measure the absolute abundance of every unique TCRbeta CDR3 rearrangement. For each sample, productive Simpson clonality was calculated by taking the square root of Simpson's diversity index across productive rearrangements. TCRdb carries this immuneACCESS record with in-frame sequences only. Its versions omit some clonotypes, under half of them owing to an unresolved V gene in the studies checked, with the rest unexplained. V, J and clone size reflect that table, while D and trimming were determined from the DNA. The sample table records about 190,000 clones; 75% to 90% of these occur just once. 1.1% of the sample lies in the top ten.

The source is a man aged 25 to 40 with acute or convalescent COVID-19. The sequencing input was peripheral blood. This receptor chain uses TRBV7-3 and TRBJ2-7, with the identity of the D gene unclear. The encoded CDR3 is CASSGGPSYEQYF. The DNA is TGTGCCAGCAGTGGTGGGCCGTCCTACGAGCAGTACTTC. Supplemented by the reference TRBV7-3 and TRBJ2-7 proteins around the CDR3, the complete variable domain is GAGVSQTPSNKVTEKGKYVELRCDPISGHTALYWYRQSLGQGPEFLIYFQGTGAADDSGLPNDRFFAVRPEGSVSTLKIQRTERGDSAVYLCASSGGPSYEQYFGPGTRLTVT.